The 17 T cell receptor beta chains below come from one sample, sequenced in a study of blood T cell repertoires in COVID-19. Clones were read by immunoSEQ multiplex PCR, and TCRdb kept only the in-frame ones, dropping some. The table shows hundreds of thousands of clones, with 87% occurring only once. Sequencing was done on a sample of PBMCs or T cells enriched from blood (not recorded which). The receptors were gathered from a young woman who had recovered from COVID-19.

The rearrangement links TRBV3-1 (or the pseudogene TRBV3-2) to TRBJ2-7; 12 bases agree with TRBD1. Germline V gives CDR1 LGHDT, CDR2 YNNKEL (reference sequence). This CDR3 contains 15 residues. Trimming removed 3 bases from V and 9 bases from J; junction bases left unmatched: 9. DNA of the CDR3: TGTGCCAGCAGCCATGACTCGGGACAGGGGGCTGTGCAGTACTTC. Its translation is CASSHDSGQGAVQYF.

The V and J genes are TRBV5-1 and TRBJ2-5; the match to TRBD2 covers 8 bases. In germline, CDR1 is SGHRS, CDR2 YFSETQ. V lost 3 bases to trimming and J lost 4 bases; unmatched junction nucleotides: 17. The CDR3 is 18 residues long. The CDR3 coding sequence is TGCGCCAGCAGCTCCCACGCCGGGAGGGCCGTCGTTGGAGAGACCCAGTACTTC. This encodes CASSSHAGRAVVGETQYF.

This clone appeared a single time. CDR3 loop: CASSALTGAHGYTF. CDR3 sequence (DNA): TGTGCCAGCAGCGCCCTGACAGGGGCGCATGGCTACACCTTC. This chain connects TRBV9 to TRBJ1-2; 8 bases map to TRBD1. The CDR3 is 14 amino acids. Germline CDR1 reads SGDLS; CDR2 reads YYNGEE. V lost 3 bases and J lost 6; bases outside the gene matches: 7.

V usage is TRBV10-2 and J usage is TRBJ1-1; 10 bases match TRBD1. This CDR3 is 13 amino acids long. CDR1 WSHSY and CDR2 SAAADI come from the germline V gene. The ends lost 6 bases at V and 4 bases at J; junction bases unmatched: 2. The CDR3 is CASRDRGTTEAFF. CDR3 nucleotides: TGCGCCAGCAGGGACAGGGGGACCACTGAAGCTTTCTTT.

The CDR3 loop is CASSAIAGGLADTQYF. CDR3 sequence (DNA): TGTGCCAGCAGTGCAATAGCGGGAGGGTTAGCAGATACGCAGTATTTT. The chain combines TRBV2 with TRBJ2-3; 11 bases are a match to TRBD2. J gave up 4 bases and V 4 bases, and 7 bases lay outside the gene matches. The CDR3 consists of 16 residues. Germline CDR1 SNHLY, CDR2 FYNNEI.

This chain uses TRBV7-2 with TRBJ2-1; 7 nucleotides line up with TRBD2. V lost 5 bases, J lost 8 bases, and 9 bases stayed unmatched. Per germline, CDR1 SGHTA and CDR2 FQGNSA. The CDR3 sequence is 14 residues long. Here the CDR3 DNA reads TGTGCCAGCAGCACGCGGACTAGTCGTCATGAGCAGTTCTTC. Its protein product is CASSTRTSRHEQFF.

The chain uses TRBV19 and TRBJ2-3, with TRBD1 identical over 9 bases. Trimming at V came to 4 bases and at J to 1 base, leaving 6 bases not matched to a gene. The CDR3 spans 16 residues. CDR1 and CDR2 (germline): LNHDA, SQIVND (reference sequence). CDR3 amino acids: CASSNRRDRGTDTQYF. Written as DNA, the CDR3 is TGTGCCAGTAGTAACCGAAGGGACAGGGGCACAGATACGCAGTATTTT. The variable domain in full, with the rest retrieved from reference TRBV19 and TRBJ2-3, is DGGITQSPKYLFRKEGQNVTLSCEQNLNHDAMYWYRQDPGQGLRLIYYSQIVNDFQKGDIAEGYSVSREKKESFPLTVTSAQKNPTAFYLCASSNRRDRGTDTQYFGPGTRLTVL.

The V and J genes are TRBV10-3 and TRBJ1-2; 7 bases are a match to TRBD1. J gave up 2 bases and V 7 bases, and 7 bases lay outside the gene matches. The CDR3 loop spans 14 amino acids. CDR1 ENHRY and CDR2 SYGVKD come from the germline V gene. The DNA of the CDR3 is TGTGCCATCATAGACGTGGGACAGAACTATGGCTACACCTTC. Its translation is CAIIDVGQNYGYTF.

The V gene is TRBV5-1, the J gene TRBJ2-7, with TRBD2 identical over 10 bases. Germline V gene data show CDR1 as SGHRS and CDR2 as YFSETQ. CDR3 size: 18 residues. V gave up 2 bases and J gave up 2 bases; unmatched junction bases: 13. CDR3 region: CASSFTAPLAGYPYEQYF. In nucleotides, the CDR3 is TGCGCCAGCAGCTTTACGGCCCCACTAGCGGGGTATCCCTACGAGCAGTACTTC.

V gene TRBV28 combines with J gene TRBJ1-2; 9 bases fit TRBD1. Germline V gives CDR1 MDHEN, CDR2 SYDVKM. Losses at the gene ends were 5 bases for V and 5 bases for J; bases not matched to a gene: 6. The CDR3 length is 14 residues. The CDR3 reads CASSPLQGAYGYTF. DNA of the CDR3: TGTGCCAGCAGTCCGTTACAGGGGGCGTATGGCTACACCTTC.

The chain links TRBV7-9 to TRBJ2-5; D may be TRBD1 (6 bases). The CDR3 runs to 15 residues. Trimming left V 3 bases short and J 1 base short, with 12 bases between. Germline CDR1 is SEHNR and CDR2 is FQNEAQ (reference sequence). CDR3 DNA sequence: TGTGCCAGCAGCTTTCAGGGGACCCTCCAAGAGACCCAGTACTTC. Its protein is CASSFQGTLQETQYF. The full variable domain, with the rest looked up from reference TRBV7-9 and TRBJ2-5, is DTGVSQNPRHKITKRGQNVTFRCDPISEHNRLYWYRQTLGQGPEFLTYFQNEAQLEKSRLLSDRFSAERPKGSFSTLEIQRTEQGDSAMYLCASSFQGTLQETQYFGPGTRLLVL.

About this clone itself: This sample also contains other DNA sequences that code for the same CDR3. The J gene is TRBJ1-4, the V gene TRBV27; D uncertain. V shed 4 bases and J shed 0 bases, with 6 bases lying between them. Per germline, CDR1 MNHEY and CDR2 SMNVEV (reference sequence). The CDR3 is 14 amino acids. The CDR3 loop is CASSSVATNEKLFF. The CDR3 coding sequence is TGTGCCAGCAGTTCTGTTGCAACTAATGAAAAACTGTTTTTT.

This chain connects TRBV15 to TRBJ1-2; D perhaps matches TRBD1 (6 bases). The germline V gene has CDR1 LNHNV and CDR2 YYDKDF (reference sequence). The CDR3 spans 17 residues. V was shortened by 1 base and J by 4 bases, with 19 bases between the two germline ends. CDR3 bases: TGTGCCACCAGCAGAGGACGGGGGGCAGAGATTGGCTATGGCTACACCTTC. Protein: CATSRGRGAEIGYGYTF.

The rearrangement uses TRBV5-6 and TRBJ2-5; D is possibly TRBD2 (6 bases). Between the trimmed V and J ends, which lost 2 bases and 5 bases, there was a span of 16 bases. CDR1 and CDR2 from the germline V gene are SGHDT and YYEEEE. There are 15 residues in the CDR3. The CDR3 loop is CASSFGLYRGETQYF. The DNA of the CDR3 is TGTGCCAGCAGCTTTGGACTCTACCGGGGGGAGACCCAGTACTTC.

The V and J genes are TRBV20-1 and TRBJ1-2; maybe TRBD1 (5 bases). Germline-derived CDR1 and CDR2 are DFQATT and SNEGSKA (reference sequence). The ends were cut back, 3 bases at V and 5 bases at J, with 28 bases in the middle. The CDR3 contains 18 residues. This CDR3 reads CSASYHPPGLRAGYGYTF. The CDR3 coding sequence is TGCAGTGCTAGTTACCATCCTCCGGGACTTAGGGCGGGGTATGGCTACACCTTC.

V is TRBV5-1 and J is TRBJ2-1; weak D call: TRBD2 (5 bases). Germline CDR1 reads SGHRS; CDR2 reads YFSETQ. The CDR3 consists of 14 residues. Trimming stripped 1 base from V and 8 bases from J, with 13 bases between. The CDR3 DNA reads TGCGCCAGCAGCTTGAACCGGGGAGTCGATGAGCAGTTCTTC. Translating it yields CASSLNRGVDEQFF.

The rearrangement links TRBV18 to TRBJ2-7; 12 positions agree with TRBD2. CDR1 is KGHSH and CDR2 is LQKENI in the germline V gene. Trimming cost V 2 bases and J 6 bases; bases outside gene matches: 2. The CDR3 totals 14 residues. Here the CDR3 reads CASSPSSGRGEQYF. The CDR3 nucleotides read TGTGCCAGCTCACCATCTAGCGGGAGGGGCGAGCAGTACTTC.